These T cell receptor beta chains were read from a single sample in a study of neoadjuvant anti-PD-1 for oral cavity cancer. Here immunoSEQ multiplex PCR was the method, and the copy in TCRdb shows in-frame clones only, minus some. Altogether tens of thousands of clones are present, 38% being singletons, with the ten largest covering 16%. The sequencing used tumor tissue, collected after nivolumab (anti-PD-1) treatment. The source is a person between 40 and 85 years old with oral cavity squamous cell carcinoma. The CDR3 runs from the conserved cysteine through the conserved F or W. The D gene is left open where the match is weak. Only some rows state a clone size, as once, few, many or a class for expanded clones.

V gene	J gene	clone size	D gene	CDR3 length	CDR3 protein	CDR3 DNA
TRBV5-8	TRBJ2-6	.	TRBD1	16	CASTGTGVSGANVLTF	TGTGCCAGCACCGGGACAGGGGTTTCTGGGGCCAACGTCCTGACTTTC
TRBV18	TRBJ1-2	few	TRBD1	16	CASSPTGQAMAYGYTF	TGTGCCAGCTCACCCACAGGACAGGCCATGGCATATGGCTACACCTTC
TRBV2	TRBJ2-5	.	TRBD1	15	CATTADRGNWWTQYF	TGTGCCACCACCGCCGACAGGGGAAATTGGTGGACCCAGTACTTC
TRBV28	TRBJ2-7	many	.	13	CATHLTGAYEQYF	TGTGCCACGCACCTTACGGGTGCCTACGAGCAGTACTTC
TRBV7-8	TRBJ1-4	.	TRBD1	19	CASSPTDRVHRATNEKLFF	TGTGCCAGCAGCCCCACCGACAGGGTGCACCGGGCAACTAATGAAAAACTGTTTTTT
TRBV11-2	TRBJ1-1	few	.	13	CAGQPQPNTEAFF	TGTGCCGGGCAGCCACAGCCGAACACTGAAGCTTTCTTT
TRBV6-5	TRBJ1-2	few	TRBD1	14	CASSLGQGVYGYTF	TGTGCCAGCAGCCTCGGACAGGGGGTGTATGGCTACACCTTC
TRBV6-5	TRBJ1-1	many	.	12	CASSRRNTEAFF	TGTGCCAGCAGTCGGCGGAACACTGAAGCTTTCTTT
TRBV7-3	TRBJ1-1	.	.	15	CASSLTWGWDTEAFF	TGTGCCAGCAGCTTAACGTGGGGATGGGACACTGAAGCTTTCTTT
TRBV7-9	TRBJ2-7	medium-sized	.	16	CASSLGSDGRTYEQYF	TGTGCCAGCAGCTTAGGTTCCGACGGACGGACCTACGAGCAGTACTTC
TRBV13	TRBJ2-3	.	.	15	CASSRGRPSTDTQYF	TGTGCCAGCAGTCGGGGGAGACCCAGCACAGATACGCAGTATTTT
TRBV9	TRBJ1-4	.	.	15	CASSVLGQANEKLFF	TGTGCCAGCAGCGTCTTGGGGCAGGCGAATGAAAAACTGTTTTTT
TRBV5-1	TRBJ1-2	few	.	13	CASSWTENYGYTF	TGCGCCAGCAGCTGGACGGAAAACTATGGCTACACCTTC
TRBV19	TRBJ1-4	.	.	13	CASSMRGDEKLFF	TGTGCCAGTAGTATGAGAGGGGATGAAAAACTGTTTTTT
TRBV7-6	TRBJ2-1	.	TRBD1	18	CASSETGGSPSSYNEQFF	TGTGCCAGCAGCGAGACAGGGGGCTCCCCGTCGTCTTACAATGAGCAGTTCTTC
TRBV4-1	TRBJ2-7	.	.	14	CASSHRTRVYEQYF	TGCGCCAGCAGCCACCGGACTCGGGTGTACGAGCAGTACTTC
TRBV7-6	TRBJ2-1	.	.	16	CASSYRTLSSYNEQFF	TGTGCCAGCAGCTACCGGACGCTCAGCTCCTACAATGAGCAGTTCTTC
TRBV2	TRBJ2-1	few	TRBD1	15	CASSSTGGAYNEQFF	TGTGCCAGCAGTTCGACAGGGGGCGCGTACAATGAGCAGTTCTTC
TRBV29-1	TRBJ2-3	.	TRBD1	13	CSAYRGRADTQYF	TGCAGCGCGTACAGGGGACGGGCAGATACGCAGTATTTT
TRBV28	TRBJ2-7	.	TRBD1	14	CASTVDRDPYEQYF	TGTGCCAGCACCGTAGACAGGGATCCCTACGAGCAGTACTTC
TRBV4-2	TRBJ1-1	many	.	13	CASSQEWGTEAFF	TGTGCCAGCAGCCAGGAGTGGGGCACTGAAGCTTTCTTT
TRBV7-9	TRBJ2-1	few	TRBD2	12	CASSGTSGRKFF	TGTGCCAGCAGCGGAACTAGCGGGAGAAAGTTCTTC
TRBV7-6	TRBJ1-5	.	.	15	CASSLAEAAGQPQHF	TGTGCCAGCAGCTTAGCGGAGGCGGCCGGTCAGCCCCAGCATTTT
TRBV4-1	TRBJ2-3	.	TRBD2	17	CASSQEPRGGVLDTQYF	TGCGCCAGCAGCCAAGAGCCCCGCGGGGGGGTGTTAGATACGCAGTATTTT
TRBV11-2	TRBJ2-7	.	.	17	CASSRRAGGQASYEQYF	.
TRBV5-8	TRBJ1-2	.	.	14	CASSLGGTLYGYTF	TGTGCCAGCAGCTTGGGCGGAACCCTCTATGGCTACACCTTC
TRBV7-2	TRBJ1-5	.	.	15	CASSLGGYSNQPQHF	TGTGCCAGCAGCTTAGGGGGCTATAGCAATCAGCCCCAGCATTTT